The next 30 T cell receptor beta chains were all read from a single sample in a study of T cell responses to AZD1222 COVID-19 vaccine. Assay used: immunoSEQ multiplex PCR; TCRdb lists only in-frame clones, some missing. The table has roughly 140,000 clones, 85% to 95% seen once. The sample here was peripheral blood, taken on day 0 of AZD1222 vaccination. Receptor source: an adult in good health.

V and J are TRBV9 and TRBJ1-5, with a tentative D call TRBD1 (6 bases). Germline CDR1 reads SGDLS; CDR2 reads YYNGEE. The CDR3 has 15 amino acids. The V and J ends lost 3 bases and 2 bases respectively, with 12 bases between them. The CDR3 coding sequence is TGTGCCAGCAGCGCCGGAGGGGGAGGCAATCAGCCCCAGCATTTT. Its protein is CASSAGGGGNQPQHF.

The V gene is TRBV6-5, the J gene TRBJ2-3; maybe TRBD1 (6 bases). Germline CDR1 reads MNHEY; CDR2 reads SVGAGI. The length of the CDR3 is 14 residues. V lost 7 bases to trimming and J lost 12 bases, with 23 bases between them. CDR3: CASIRDNSPGGQYF. DNA of the CDR3: TGTGCCAGCATCCGGGACAACTCACCCGGAGGCCAGTATTTT.

The chain carries TRBV9 and TRBJ2-7; 9 bases are shared with TRBD1. The junction had 11 bases not matched to a gene; V was cut back by 3 bases and J by 7 bases. Germline loops: CDR1 SGDLS, CDR2 YYNGEE. The CDR3 covers 15 residues. The CDR3 nucleotides are TGTGCCAGCAGCGCCGACCCCGGGACAGGGCGGGAGCAGTACTTC. It codes for CASSADPGTGREQYF. The full variable domain, rest sourced from reference TRBV9 and TRBJ2-7, is DSGVTQTPKHLITATGQRVTLRCSPRSGDLSVYWYQQSLDQGLQFLIQYYNGEERAKGNILERFSAQQFPDLHSELNLSSLELGDSALYFCASSADPGTGREQYFGPGTRLTVT.

This chain connects TRBV11-2 to TRBJ1-4, with TRBD1 as a possible D gene (5 bases). V was cut by 1 base and J by 8 bases, with 14 bases left in between. The CDR3 is 15 amino acids. CDR1 SGHAT and CDR2 FQNNGV come from the germline V gene. In nucleotides, the CDR3 is TGTGCCAGCAGCTTAGTTGTCGGGGCCGGGGAAAAACTGTTTTTT. Its protein is CASSLVVGAGEKLFF. Drawing the rest from reference TRBV11-2 and TRBJ1-4, the complete variable domain is EAGVAQSPRYKIIEKRQSVAFWCNPISGHATLYWYQQILGQGPKLLIQFQNNGVVDDSQLPKDRFSAERLKGVDSTLKIQPAKLEDSAVYLCASSLVVGAGEKLFFGSGTQLSVL.

The chain combines TRBV27 with TRBJ2-1, with 7 bases matching TRBD2. This CDR3 comprises 15 residues. With 5 bases clipped from V and 5 bases from J, the junction kept 9 bases outside the gene matches. Germline-derived CDR1 and CDR2 are MNHEY and SMNVEV (reference sequence). DNA of the CDR3: TGTGCCAGCAGTCCCCGACTAGCCGGAAACAATGAGCAGTTCTTC. Translating gives CASSPRLAGNNEQFF.

This chain uses TRBV2 with TRBJ2-7, with 7 bases identical to TRBD1. Per the germline V gene, CDR1 is SNHLY and CDR2 is FYNNEI. Losses at the gene ends were 0 bases for V and 3 bases for J; bases not matched to a gene: 11. The CDR3 sequence is 17 residues long. CDR3 protein: CASSEAGRQGIRYEQYF. The CDR3 coding sequence is TGTGCCAGCAGTGAAGCGGGGAGACAGGGAATTCGCTACGAGCAGTACTTC.

This rearrangement joins TRBV27 to TRBJ2-5, with 8 bases aligning to TRBD2. CDR3 length: 15 residues. CDR1 MNHEY and CDR2 SMNVEV come from the germline V gene (reference sequence). The ends lost 5 bases at V and 9 bases at J; junction bases unmatched: 14. Written as DNA, the CDR3 is TGTGCCAGCAGTCTCGGGGGGAGCGGGGGAAAGGCCCAGTACTTC. As protein: CASSLGGSGGKAQYF.

The genes are TRBV28 and TRBJ1-1, with a weak D call TRBD1 (6 bases). The CDR3 sequence is 13 residues long. The V gene lost 11 bases and the J gene lost 3 bases, with 16 bases spanning the gap. Looked up from germline, CDR1 is MDHEN and CDR2 is SYDVKM. CDR3 sequence (DNA): TGTGCCGCCCAAAGGGGGGGAGACACTGAAGCTTTCTTT. This codes for CAAQRGGDTEAFF.

This clone has just one count. The gene calls are TRBV2 and TRBJ2-7; D gene uncertain. Germline CDR1 and CDR2: SNHLY and FYNNEI. The V gene lost 6 bases and the J gene lost 4 bases, with 7 bases spanning the gap. This CDR3 is built from 11 residues. CDR3 sequence (DNA): TGTGCCAGCAGCAAAAAATACGAGCAGTACTTC. This gives the protein CASSKKYEQYF. Supplemented by reference TRBV2 and TRBJ2-7, the full variable domain reads EPEVTQTPSHQVTQMGQEVILRCVPISNHLYFYWYRQILGQKVEFLVSFYNNEISEKSEIFDDQFSVERPDGSNFTLKIRSTKLEDSAMYFCASSKKYEQYFGPGTRLTVT.

The chain links TRBV6-2 or TRBV6-3 to TRBJ1-5, with a tentative D call TRBD1 (6 bases). CDR3 length: 12 amino acids. Trimming removed 5 bases at V and 6 bases at J, with 8 bases between. Germline assignment: CDR1 MNHEY and CDR2 SVGEGT. The CDR3 sequence is CASSLRGQPQHF. In nucleotides, the CDR3 is TGTGCCAGCAGTCTCAGGGGTCAGCCCCAGCATTTT.

The rearrangement uses TRBV18 and TRBJ1-3; TRBD1 is a possible D gene (5 bases). Germline V gene data show CDR1 as KGHSH and CDR2 as LQKENI. Trimming left V 1 base short and J 2 bases short, with 12 bases between. The CDR3 length is 16 residues. In DNA, the CDR3 is TGTGCCAGCTCACCACAGGGACCGGCACCTGGAAACACCATATATTTT. Protein sequence: CASSPQGPAPGNTIYF.

The rearrangement uses TRBV30 and TRBJ2-5; D gene ambiguous. The CDR3 runs to 12 residues. Germline V CDR1 and CDR2: GTSNPN, SVGIG (reference sequence). Trimming shortened V by 0 bases and J by 4 bases, and 6 bases separated the two germline ends. DNA of the CDR3: TGTGCCTGGAGTGTACATTCAGAGACCCAGTACTTC. It yields the protein CAWSVHSETQYF. The whole variable domain, filled in from reference TRBV30 and TRBJ2-5, reads SQTIHQWPATLVQPVGSPLSLECTVEGTSNPNLYWYRQAAGRGLQLLFYSVGIGQISSEVPQNLSASRPQDRQFILSSKKLLLSDSGFYLCAWSVHSETQYFGPGTRLLVL.

The J gene is TRBJ1-3, the V gene TRBV6-6, with D unclear. CDR3 length: 14 amino acids. Germline CDR1 MNHNY, CDR2 SVGAGI (reference sequence). V dropped 5 bases and J dropped 2 bases, with 10 bases sitting between them. CDR3 in DNA: TGTGCCAGCAGTAACCCCGGGACTGGAAACACCATATATTTT. Its translation is CASSNPGTGNTIYF.

The V and J genes are TRBV27 and TRBJ2-1, with 8 bases fitting TRBD2. The CDR3 is 17 residues long. J gave up 5 bases and V 5 bases, and 14 bases lay outside the gene matches. Germline assignment: CDR1 MNHEY and CDR2 SMNVEV (reference sequence). CDR3 residues: CASSRWERGRLDNEQFF. Here the CDR3 DNA reads TGTGCCAGCAGTCGATGGGAGCGGGGGCGCCTAGACAATGAGCAGTTCTTC.

The chain uses TRBV6-5 and TRBJ2-7; 9 bases are shared with TRBD2. Germline assignment: CDR1 MNHEY and CDR2 SVGAGI. Trimming at V came to 5 bases and at J to 4 bases, leaving 6 bases not matched to a gene. The CDR3 contains 14 residues. The CDR3, as DNA: TGTGCCAGCAGTCCTCCGGGACTAGCTTACGAGCAGTACTTC. It specifies CASSPPGLAYEQYF.

This chain joins TRBV21-1 and TRBJ2-7; TRBD1, the table's D call, was not compared with the DNA. TRBV21-1 is a documented pseudogene. The CDR3 loop spans 16 amino acids. In DNA, the CDR3 is TGTGCCAGCAGCAAATTGGCTATATCAGGGGAATACGAGCAGTACTTC. Its translation: CASSKLAISGEYEQYF.

This sequence joins TRBV5-6 and TRBJ2-7, with TRBD2 identical over 10 bases. The CDR3 length is 17 residues. J was trimmed by 6 bases and V by 1 base; bases with no gene match: 13. The V gene's germline CDR1 is SGHDT and CDR2 YYEEEE. The CDR3 DNA reads TGTGCCAGCAGCTTGAGTATGCTAGCGGGAGCTCCTGGCGAGCAGTACTTC. Translation gives CASSLSMLAGAPGEQYF. Complete variable domain (other parts from reference TRBV5-6 and TRBJ2-7): DAGVTQSPTHLIKTRGQQVTLRCSPKSGHDTVSWYQQALGQGPQFIFQYYEEEERQRGNFPDRFSGHQFPNYSSELNVNALLLGDSALYLCASSLSMLAGAPGEQYFGPGTRLTVT.

V gene TRBV5-4 combines with J gene TRBJ2-7; either TRBD1 or TRBD2 may fit D (7 bases each). Germline V gives CDR1 SGHNT, CDR2 YYREEE (reference sequence). With 4 bases removed from V and 3 bases from J, the gap between germline ends came to 14 bases. The CDR3 totals 14 residues. CDR3 in DNA: TGTGCCAGCAGCAGGGGGCTAGCGGTCTACGAGCAGTACTTC. This encodes CASSRGLAVYEQYF.

The rearrangement links TRBV3-1 (or the pseudogene TRBV3-2) to TRBJ2-7; 13 bases are shared with TRBD2. This CDR3 region has 17 residues. Germline V CDR1 and CDR2: LGHDT, YNNKEL (reference sequence). J lost 2 bases, V lost 0 bases, and 4 bases had no gene match. CDR3 residues: CASSQEGTSGVTYEQYF. CDR3 in DNA: TGTGCCAGCAGCCAAGAAGGGACTAGCGGGGTGACCTACGAGCAGTACTTC.

The rearrangement links TRBV7-6 to TRBJ2-1; tentative D call: TRBD2 (5 bases). The CDR3 has 15 residues. Deletions cut 7 bases from V and 4 bases from J, with 17 bases between. Germline V lookup: CDR1 SGHVS, CDR2 FNYEAQ. CDR3 sequence (DNA): TGTGCCAGCACTCCCCAGGAGGACCGTTACAATGAGCAGTTCTTC. Protein sequence: CASTPQEDRYNEQFF.

This clone was seen once. The chain uses TRBV7-9 and TRBJ1-1; no reliable D call. The CDR3 has 15 residues. The V and J ends lost 5 bases and 3 bases respectively, with 16 bases between them. CDR1 and CDR2 from the germline V gene are SEHNR and FQNEAQ (reference sequence). Here the CDR3 reads CASSPVRPGDTEAFF. The CDR3 DNA reads TGTGCCAGCAGCCCGGTACGACCTGGGGACACTGAAGCTTTCTTT.

In its sample, this clone was seen once. V gene TRBV9 combines with J gene TRBJ1-6; TRBD1 matches 7 bases. In germline, CDR1 is SGDLS, CDR2 YYNGEE. The CDR3 has 14 amino acids. V lost 2 bases and J lost 10; bases outside the gene matches: 6. The CDR3 DNA reads as TGTGCCAGCAGCGTTAGGGGGCGGGGGTCACCCCTCCACTTT. Translating gives CASSVRGRGSPLHF.

The V gene is TRBV10-3, the J gene TRBJ1-3, with 7 bases fitting TRBD1. This CDR3 has 15 residues. With 6 bases clipped from V and 0 bases from J, the junction kept 5 bases outside the gene matches. In germline, CDR1 is ENHRY, CDR2 SYGVKD. CDR3 loop: CAISGTASSGNTIYF. The CDR3 coding sequence is TGTGCCATCAGCGGGACAGCGAGCTCTGGAAACACCATATATTTT.

The chain has TRBV5-1 and TRBJ2-3; 13 bases line up with TRBD2. V was clipped by 2 bases and J by 7 bases; unmatched bases: 10. There are 17 residues in the CDR3. Germline V gene lookup returns CDR1 SGHRS and CDR2 YFSETQ. CDR3 bases: TGCGCCAGCAGCTTCCCCCGGACTAGCGGGAGAAGCAATACGCAGTATTTT. Translation gives CASSFPRTSGRSNTQYF.

The rearrangement uses TRBV4-2 and TRBJ1-4; no clear D gene. The CDR3 is 17 amino acids. CDR1 and CDR2 from the germline V gene are LGHNA and YNFKEQ. Trimming took 3 bases from V and 0 from J, leaving 14 bases between them. In DNA, the CDR3 is TGTGCCAGCAGCCAGGAAATACGGCACCCAACTAATGAAAAACTGTTTTTT. It encodes CASSQEIRHPTNEKLFF.

The genes are TRBV10-1 and TRBJ1-3; D ambiguous. Trimming took 7 bases from V and 3 from J, leaving 19 bases between them. The length of the CDR3 is 16 residues. The germline V gene encodes CDR1 WNHNN and CDR2 SYGVQD (reference sequence). Written as DNA, the CDR3 is TGCGCCAGCATGCCACTGAATTCGAAATATGGAAACACCATATATTTT. Protein sequence: CASMPLNSKYGNTIYF.

The V and J genes are TRBV6-5 and TRBJ1-5; possibly TRBD1 for D (6 bases). The CDR3 runs 14 residues. From germline, CDR1 is MNHEY and CDR2 SVGAGI. Trimming took off 6 bases at V and 8 bases at J, with 17 bases between the two ends. CDR3 sequence (DNA): TGTGCCAGCAGCGACCCAGGGGCCCAGAAGCCCCAGCATTTT. The encoded protein is CASSDPGAQKPQHF.

V gene TRBV24-1 combines with J gene TRBJ2-2; no definite D call. Germline values: CDR1 KGHDR, CDR2 SFDVKD. The CDR3 loop spans 10 amino acids. Trimming pared 12 bases from V and 5 bases from J, leaving 6 bases between. In DNA form, the CDR3 reads TGTGCCCAAGGAACCGGGGAGCTGTTTTTT. Protein sequence: CAQGTGELFF.

Note on this clone: At one of its ends the junction is not consistent with the germline gene, which may arise from a read error. The sample has other DNA sequences that encode this CDR3 too. This chain joins TRBV30 and TRBJ1-1, with D hard to call. The length of the CDR3 is 13 residues. Germline CDR1 GTSNPN, CDR2 SVGIG (reference sequence). The CDR3 sequence: CAWTPNGNTEAFF. CDR3 DNA: TGTGCCTGGACCCCGAATGGGAACACTGAAGCCTTCTTT.

The J gene is TRBJ2-3, the V gene TRBV9; 7 positions agree with TRBD1. Germline CDR1 reads SGDLS; CDR2 reads YYNGEE. CDR3 size: 13 residues. The V and J ends lost 3 bases and 10 bases, in that order; junction bases with no gene match: 8. CDR3 region: CASSAHDGTAQYF. DNA of the CDR3: TGTGCCAGCAGCGCTCACGATGGGACAGCGCAGTATTTT.